This TCR beta chain was found in a study of PD-L1 blockade in urothelial cancer. The overall study: The year 2014 saw patients start atezolizumab, 1,200 mg intravenously every 3 weeks. Once treatment had started, blood was analyzed at 3 weeks (second dose) and again at 6 weeks. Points from the study as a whole: For durable-benefit patients, tumor-associated blood clones expanded more at 3 weeks. Blood TCR clonality below the median before treatment was a predictor of better survival.

Germline V CDR1 and CDR2: MNHEY, SMNVEV (reference sequence). The CDR3 is 16 residues long. Trimming removed 3 bases from V and 4 bases from J, with 13 bases in between. To note about this clone: The antigen is not known.

Produced via immunoSEQ multiplex PCR; TCRdb's table is partial and in-frame only. The sample shows around 68,000 clones, 75% to 85% of them seen only once. Indicated time point: pretreatment peripheral blood. The rearrangement joins TRBV27 to TRBJ2-6, with D tentatively TRBD1 (6 bases). The sample consisted of PBMCs, taken around atezolizumab (anti-PD-L1) treatment. This TCR was sampled from a man between 65 and 80 years old with urothelial cancer. In DNA form, the CDR3 reads TGTGCCAGCAGTTTGTTAACAGGGTCGGGGGCCAACGTCCTGACTTTC. Protein product: CASSLLTGSGANVLTF. Full variable domain (remainder filled in from reference TRBV27 and TRBJ2-6): EAQVTQNPRYLITVTGKKLTVTCSQNMNHEYMSWYRQDPGLGLRQIYYSMNVEVTDKGDVPEGYKVSRKEKRNFPLILESPSPNQTSLYFCASSLLTGSGANVLTFGAGSRLTVL.